The clone carrying this T cell receptor (beta chain) came up many times. Its specificity is unknown. Only healthy Caucasians were included as donors. TCRdb independently ran MiXCR on the 5' RACE reads; one entry per CDR3 protein. The data hold approximately 680,000 distinct CDR3 sequences, with under 8.5% observed a single time. CDR3 length: 13 amino acids. Germline lookup yields CDR1 SEHNR and CDR2 FQNEAQ (reference sequence). V was clipped by 1 base and J by 9 bases, with 11 bases between them. The data were obtained in a study of identical twins. Study-wide findings and caveats: Out-of-frame alpha sequences shared by twins were enriched for low generation probability.

The sample was also linked to a second study, of yellow fever vaccine responses in identical twins.

This chain uses TRBV7-9 with TRBJ2-3; no reliable D call. Sequencing was done on a sample of PBMCs. This TCR came from a woman younger than 35 in good health. The CDR3 spells CASSLGLTWTQYF. In DNA form, the CDR3 reads TGTGCCAGCAGCTTAGGGCTCACGTGGACGCAGTATTTT. Full variable domain (remainder filled in from reference TRBV7-9 and TRBJ2-3): DTGVSQNPRHKITKRGQNVTFRCDPISEHNRLYWYRQTLGQGPEFLTYFQNEAQLEKSRLLSDRFSAERPKGSFSTLEIQRTEQGDSAMYLCASSLGLTWTQYFGPGTRLTVL.